The following is a TCR beta chain sequence with its context. Its recognized antigen is unknown. Base qualities are not at hand, and no much larger clone is one base apart. This record comes from a study of identical twins (dated by TCRdb to the mid-2010s). Study-wide context: To test whether fetal clonotypes persist, this study deep-sequenced TCR alpha and beta repertoires from monozygotic twins, from unrelated adults of various ages, and from cord blood. Replicate twin experiments were performed at different times using different library preparation protocols to rule out contamination. Study-wide findings and limitations: A weaker excess of twin sharing was found in beta out-of-frame sequences because the signal-to-noise ratio was lowered by fewer shared sequences. Recombination models systematically underestimated out-of-frame TCR alpha sharing in monozygotic twins but agreed with sharing between unrelated individuals. Abundant cord blood beta clonotypes had fewer insertions, young adult naive repertoires showed a similar but weaker trend, and memory repertoires showed no such trend. Compared with coincidental sharing between unrelated individuals, an excess of low generation-probability sequences was observed among out-of-frame TCR alpha sequences shared between twins. Zero-insertion analyses could be partly confounded by invariant T cells such as MAIT and iNKT, though diverse VJ usage argued against such confounding for most clonotypes. Conclusions relied on cross-sectional statistical analysis, since the same donors could not be followed over many years.

All donors were healthy Caucasians. Receptor libraries were prepared by 5' RACE. The data were produced on an Illumina HiSeq 2000. Template switching introduced a universal primer binding site; the final cDNA contained a unique molecular identifier, enabling accurate counting of TCR cDNA molecules. Specific primers in the conserved constant-segment region were used to synthesize first-strand cDNA for TCR alpha and beta chains. To control for contamination, each cDNA library was double barcoded with a SMART-Mk sample barcode plus Illumina barcodes. TruSeq adapter sequences along with Illumina sample barcodes were introduced in two successive PCR steps. The TCR alpha and beta cDNA libraries were sequenced on the Illumina HiSeq platform using custom primers. Per the original workflow: MiGEC processed the raw reads to extract unique molecular identifiers, while MiXCR was used to determine the CDR3 positions. For each individual, recombination models were inferred using an EM algorithm with the repgenHMM and IGoR tools. The analysis of shared clonotypes was done with the tcR package in R, with sharing normalized by the product of cloneset sizes. To study raw recombination free of thymic and clonal selection effects, out-of-frame nonproductive sequences were analyzed. TCRdb ran its own pipeline on the public reads, namely fastp trimming at Q25 and MiXCR clone calling, and kept in-frame beta chains. Rows with a matching CDR3 protein are joined into one entry that keeps the most common DNA and genes. It is TCRdb's table, rather than the study itself, that gives the V and J calls and clone size. Here the sample has 1.5 million to 2 million distinct CDR3 sequences; about 31% occur a single time. Approximately 0.29% of the sample rests with the top ten.

This TCR was recovered from a newborn girl in good health. The material sequenced was cord blood.

The encoded CDR3 is CSAAPLYLATQELFF. The DNA sequence is TGCAGTGCTGCTCCCCTATATCTTGCAACTCAGGAACTGTTTTTT. This chain is built from TRBV20-1 and TRBJ1-4; a confident D gene designation cannot be given. Deletion took 5 bases off V and 12 bases off J, with a span of 25 bases between the germline ends. According to the germline V gene (reference sequence), CDR1 reads DFQATT and CDR2 reads SNEGSKA. The CDR3 spans 15 residues, from the cysteine through the phenylalanine. The kept DNA is CDR3 alone, 45 bases in frame from the first base.